This is a list of T cell receptor beta chains from one sample in a study of identical twins. Using its own MiXCR run on the 5' RACE reads, TCRdb lists one record per CDR3 protein. Among approximately 260,000 distinct CDR3 sequences listed, approximately 8.3% were seen once. The sample was also linked to a second study, of yellow fever vaccine responses in identical twins.

Specimen: CD8+ T cells sorted from blood. These receptors were taken from a woman under 30 in good health. The CDR3 runs from the conserved cysteine through the conserved F or W. The order of the fields is CDR3 protein, CDR3 DNA, J gene, V gene, clone size, D gene. The D gene is left open where the match is weak. A clone size is listed for some rows: how often the clone was seen (once, few, many), or a class if it is expanded.

cdr3_aa: CASSDGTAFYEQYF; cdr3_nt: TGTGCCAGCAGTGACGGGACAGCTTTTTACGAGCAGTACTTC; j_call: TRBJ2-7; v_call: TRBV6-1; clone_size: -; d_call: TRBD1
cdr3_aa: CASSLNGYDEQYF; cdr3_nt: TGTGCCAGCAGCTTAAACGGGTACGACGAGCAGTACTTC; j_call: TRBJ2-7; v_call: TRBV7-9; clone_size: few; d_call: -
cdr3_aa: CASSLFRDPAYEQYF; cdr3_nt: TGTGCCAGCAGCTTATTCCGGGACCCAGCCTACGAGCAGTACTTC; j_call: TRBJ2-7; v_call: TRBV7-2; clone_size: -; d_call: -
cdr3_aa: CASSARQGTMYEQYF; cdr3_nt: TGTGCCAGCAGCGCGAGACAGGGAACGATGTACGAGCAGTACTTC; j_call: TRBJ2-7; v_call: TRBV7-8; clone_size: -; d_call: TRBD1
cdr3_aa: CSAAGTDSNQPQHF; cdr3_nt: TGCAGTGCTGCCGGGACCGATAGCAATCAGCCCCAGCATTTT; j_call: TRBJ1-5; v_call: TRBV20-1; clone_size: many; d_call: -
cdr3_aa: CASSRTSGSLDEQFF; cdr3_nt: TGTGCCAGCAGTCGGACTAGCGGGAGTTTGGATGAGCAGTTCTTC; j_call: TRBJ2-1; v_call: TRBV7-8; clone_size: many; d_call: TRBD2
cdr3_aa: CASSSIHRGTYNEQFF; cdr3_nt: TGTGCCAGCAGTTCGATACACAGGGGTACCTACAATGAGCAGTTCTTC; j_call: TRBJ2-1; v_call: TRBV28; clone_size: many; d_call: TRBD1
cdr3_aa: CASSQATANVLTF; cdr3_nt: TGTGCCAGCAGCCAAGCAACAGCCAACGTCCTGACTTTC; j_call: TRBJ2-6; v_call: TRBV14; clone_size: -; d_call: -
cdr3_aa: CASIGPAGAGELFF; cdr3_nt: TGTGCCAGCATTGGACCTGCGGGAGCCGGGGAGCTGTTTTTT; j_call: TRBJ2-2; v_call: TRBV27; clone_size: -; d_call: TRBD2
cdr3_aa: CASSIGAGGYNEQFF; cdr3_nt: TGTGCCAGTAGTATAGGGGCAGGGGGCTACAATGAGCAGTTCTTC; j_call: TRBJ2-1; v_call: TRBV19; clone_size: -; d_call: TRBD1
cdr3_aa: CASSLGGLAISEQYF; cdr3_nt: TGTGCCAGCAGCTTAGGAGGACTAGCGATCTCCGAGCAGTACTTC; j_call: TRBJ2-7; v_call: TRBV7-9; clone_size: -; d_call: TRBD2
cdr3_aa: CASSSWTEAIYGYTF; cdr3_nt: TGTGCCAGCAGCTCGTGGACAGAAGCTATCTACGGCTACACCTTC; j_call: TRBJ1-2; v_call: TRBV7-9; clone_size: few; d_call: -
cdr3_aa: CASSRDRLYEQYF; cdr3_nt: TGTGCCAGCAGCCGGGACAGGCTCTACGAGCAGTACTTC; j_call: TRBJ2-7; v_call: TRBV4-2; clone_size: many; d_call: TRBD1
cdr3_aa: CSVEGGYQETQYF; cdr3_nt: TGCAGCGTTGAAGGGGGGTACCAAGAGACCCAGTACTTC; j_call: TRBJ2-5; v_call: TRBV29-1; clone_size: few; d_call: -
cdr3_aa: CATSRSAGSEQYF; cdr3_nt: TGTGCCACCAGCAGAAGCGCCGGCAGCGAGCAGTACTTC; j_call: TRBJ2-7; v_call: TRBV15; clone_size: -; d_call: -
cdr3_aa: CASSATDSLYEQYF; cdr3_nt: TGTGCCAGCAGTGCGACGGACAGCCTCTACGAGCAGTACTTC; j_call: TRBJ2-7; v_call: TRBV12-3/TRBV12-4; clone_size: -; d_call: -
cdr3_aa: CASSTDSLPTDTQYF; cdr3_nt: TGTGCCAGCAGTACCGACAGTCTTCCTACAGATACGCAGTATTTT; j_call: TRBJ2-3; v_call: TRBV6-2/TRBV6-3; clone_size: -; d_call: -
cdr3_aa: CASSLEVRLAGEETQYF; cdr3_nt: TGTGCCAGCAGCTTAGAAGTTCGACTAGCGGGAGAAGAGACCCAGTACTTC; j_call: TRBJ2-5; v_call: TRBV11-2; clone_size: few; d_call: TRBD2
cdr3_aa: CRPGTSDHEQYF; cdr3_nt: TGCAGGCCCGGGACTAGCGACCACGAGCAGTACTTC; j_call: TRBJ2-7; v_call: TRBV20-1; clone_size: few; d_call: TRBD2
cdr3_aa: CASSERINSPLHF; cdr3_nt: TGTGCCAGCAGTGAACGGATTAATTCACCCCTCCACTTT; j_call: TRBJ1-6; v_call: TRBV2; clone_size: many; d_call: -
cdr3_aa: CATFSGQGVYEQYF; cdr3_nt: TGTGCCACCTTTTCGGGACAGGGTGTCTACGAGCAGTACTTC; j_call: TRBJ2-7; v_call: TRBV7-9; clone_size: few; d_call: TRBD1
cdr3_aa: CASSYPTGGSGAFF; cdr3_nt: TGTGCCAGCAGCTATCCGACAGGGGGCTCGGGAGCTTTCTTT; j_call: TRBJ1-1; v_call: TRBV7-9; clone_size: -; d_call: TRBD1
cdr3_aa: CSTLGLTGTSGRGDPPYEQYF; cdr3_nt: TGCAGCACCCTGGGCCTAACCGGGACTAGCGGGAGGGGAGACCCGCCCTACGAGCAGTACTTC; j_call: TRBJ2-7; v_call: TRBV29-1; clone_size: -; d_call: TRBD2
cdr3_aa: CASTGLRDEQFF; cdr3_nt: TGTGCCAGCACGGGGCTTCGTGATGAGCAGTTCTTC; j_call: TRBJ2-1; v_call: TRBV2; clone_size: few; d_call: -
cdr3_aa: CASSLDREEYNEQFF; cdr3_nt: TGCGCCAGCAGCTTGGACCGGGAGGAGTACAATGAGCAGTTCTTC; j_call: TRBJ2-1; v_call: TRBV5-1; clone_size: few; d_call: TRBD2
cdr3_aa: CASSLFRADTQYF; cdr3_nt: TGTGCCAGCAGTTTGTTTAGAGCAGATACGCAGTATTTT; j_call: TRBJ2-3; v_call: TRBV27; clone_size: -; d_call: -
cdr3_aa: CASSEWGLAGISSYNEQFF; cdr3_nt: TGTGCCAGCAGTGAATGGGGACTAGCGGGCATTAGCTCCTACAATGAGCAGTTCTTC; j_call: TRBJ2-1; v_call: TRBV2; clone_size: many; d_call: TRBD2